A selection of T cell receptor beta chains follows, all from one sample in a study of cytomegalovirus exposure and HLA in healthy donors. Only in-frame clones appear in the TCRdb table, and some are missing; sequencing was by immunoSEQ multiplex PCR. The sample yields 160,000 or so clones, approximately 84% seen once. Sample: PBMCs. These receptors were taken from a woman aged 40-49 years in good health and CMV-seropositive. Both conserved end residues are part of each CDR3. The D gene is left open where the match is weak. Not every row has a clone size; where given, it reads once, few, many or a size class.

TRBV27	TRBJ1-2	NA	NA	CASSPSFKLGHGYTF	TGTGCCAGCAGTCCATCGTTTAAGCTGGGGCATGGCTACACCTTC
TRBV9	TRBJ1-1	NA	NA	CASSVVSYTEAFF	TGTGCCAGCAGCGTAGTTTCTTACACTGAAGCTTTCTTT
TRBV23-1	TRBJ1-2	NA	NA	CASSQRGYGYTF	TGCGCCAGCAGTCAAAGGGGGTATGGCTACACCTTC
TRBV7-8	TRBJ1-6	NA	TRBD1	CASSLSGTGYSPLHF	TGTGCCAGCAGCTTATCCGGGACAGGATATTCACCCCTCCACTTT
TRBV27	TRBJ2-2	NA	NA	CASSLSKGGDFEELFF	TGTGCCAGCAGTTTATCGAAGGGGGGGGATTTTGAGGAGCTGTTTTTT
TRBV19	TRBJ1-1	few	TRBD1	CASSPRQGFSTEAFF	TGTGCCAGTAGTCCGCGACAGGGGTTTTCGACTGAAGCTTTCTTT
TRBV5-1	TRBJ1-6	NA	NA	CASSRAQGRDSPLHF	TGCGCCAGCAGCCGGGCACAGGGACGGGATTCACCCCTCCACTTT
TRBV6-4	TRBJ2-1	few	TRBD2	CASSLAGDYNEQFF	TGTGCCAGCAGTCTAGCGGGGGACTACAATGAGCAGTTCTTC
TRBV6-1	TRBJ1-6	NA	NA	CASSDEQGVWDSPLHF	TGTGCCAGCAGTGACGAACAGGGTGTGTGGGATTCACCCCTCCACTTT
TRBV5-1	TRBJ1-2	few	NA	CASRQDTGNYGYTF	TGCGCCAGCAGGCAGGACACCGGAAACTATGGCTACACCTTC
TRBV6-5	TRBJ1-5	NA	NA	CASRRGGSGQPQHF	TGTGCCAGCAGGCGAGGCGGGTCCGGTCAGCCCCAGCATTTT
TRBV5-6	TRBJ2-1	NA	NA	CASRRGDRHNEQFF	TGTGCCAGCCGCCGCGGGGACAGACACAATGAGCAGTTCTTC
TRBV30	TRBJ1-3	NA	NA	CAWSSGVANTIYF	TGTGCCTGGAGTTCAGGGGTGGCAAACACCATATATTTT
TRBV7-2	TRBJ1-2	NA	TRBD1	CASSSDREGSGYTF	TGTGCCAGCAGCTCAGACAGGGAAGGGTCTGGCTACACCTTC
TRBV11-3	TRBJ2-3	once	NA	CAARQGKDTQYF	TGTGCAGCCCGCCAGGGGAAAGATACGCAGTATTTT
TRBV2	TRBJ1-6	NA	NA	CASSESGRNSPLHF	TGTGCCAGCAGTGAGTCTGGGAGGAATTCACCCCTCCACTTT
TRBV6-6	TRBJ1-2	NA	NA	CATQGFGSYGYTF	TGTGCCACACAGGGTTTCGGTAGCTATGGCTACACCTTC
TRBV27	TRBJ1-2	NA	TRBD1	CASSLTRTGDYGYTF	TGTGCCAGCAGCCTAACCCGGACAGGGGACTATGGCTACACCTTC
TRBV7-3	TRBJ2-3	NA	TRBD2	CASSSSGTSGGGGTDTQYF	TGTGCCAGCAGCTCCTCCGGGACTAGCGGGGGCGGAGGCACAGATACGCAGTATTTT
TRBV10-3	TRBJ2-5	NA	NA	CAIRLTAQETQYF	TGTGCCATCAGGTTGACAGCTCAAGAGACCCAGTACTTC
TRBV2	TRBJ2-4	NA	NA	CASTGPVSSGTGLSAKNSQYF	TGTGCCAGCACTGGACCTGTGTCGAGCGGGACAGGCCTATCGGCCAAAAACAGTCAGTACTTC
TRBV19	TRBJ1-5	NA	TRBD1	CASSIVSGTGNQPQHF	TGTGCCAGTAGTATAGTGTCAGGGACAGGTAATCAGCCCCAGCATTTT
TRBV5-1	TRBJ2-3	NA	NA	CASSSQGDTQYF	TGCGCCAGCAGCTCACAGGGAGATACGCAGTATTTT
TRBV7-2	TRBJ1-1	NA	NA	CASSLSQNTEAFF	TGTGCCAGCAGTTTATCCCAAAACACTGAAGCTTTCTTT
TRBV19	TRBJ2-1	NA	NA	CASSRVGAYNEQFF	TGTGCCAGTAGTAGGGTAGGGGCCTACAATGAGCAGTTCTTC
TRBV7-6	TRBJ2-7	NA	NA	CASSPREGYEQYF	TGTGCCAGCAGCCCCCGGGAAGGGTACGAGCAGTACTTC
TRBV4-1	TRBJ1-6	NA	NA	CASSQADSNSPLHF	TGCGCCAGCAGCCAAGCCGACAGCAATTCACCCCTCCACTTT
TRBV27	TRBJ1-2	NA	NA	CASSLQGGYGYTF	TGTGCCAGCAGTTTACAGGGAGGCTATGGCTACACCTTC
TRBV30	TRBJ1-5	NA	NA	CAWSGDSYQPQHF	TGTGCCTGGAGTGGAGACAGTTATCAGCCCCAGCATTTT
TRBV7-9	TRBJ2-1	NA	NA	CASSPTLSGSYNEQFF	TGTGCCAGCAGCCCCACCTTGAGCGGGTCTTACAATGAGCAGTTCTTC
TRBV4-1	TRBJ2-1	NA	NA	CASSQGTANNEQFF	TGCGCCAGCAGCCAAGGGACAGCGAACAATGAGCAGTTCTTC
TRBV30	TRBJ2-1	NA	TRBD2	CACHLGAGGPYEQFF	TGTGCCTGCCATTTGGGGGCGGGGGGGCCATATGAGCAGTTCTTC
TRBV18	TRBJ2-7	NA	NA	CASSPRTNYEQYF	TGTGCCAGCTCACCCCGGACAAACTACGAGCAGTACTTC
TRBV9	TRBJ1-6	NA	NA	CASSVAVQNSPLHF	TGTGCCAGCAGCGTAGCGGTACAGAATTCACCCCTCCACTTT
TRBV30	TRBJ2-2	NA	NA	CAWSVIGYTGELFF	TGTGCCTGGAGTGTAATCGGGTACACCGGGGAGCTGTTTTTT
TRBV4-3	TRBJ2-2	NA	TRBD2	CASSRQAGRANTGELFF	TGCGCCAGCAGCCGCCAAGCGGGGCGCGCGAACACCGGGGAGCTGTTTTTT
TRBV11-3	TRBJ1-1	NA	NA	CVSSLGGVNTEAFF	TGTGTCAGCAGCTTAGGGGGAGTGAACACTGAAGCTTTCTTT
TRBV4-1	TRBJ2-2	NA	TRBD2	CASSSGGILTGELFF	TGCGCCAGCAGCTCGGGGGGGATCCTCACCGGGGAGCTGTTTTTT
TRBV7-8	TRBJ1-5	NA	NA	CASGQISNQPQHF	TGTGCCAGCGGGCAGATAAGCAATCAGCCCCAGCATTTT
TRBV5-1	TRBJ2-5	NA	NA	CASSLVAEETQYF	TGCGCCAGCAGCTTGGTTGCAGAAGAGACCCAGTACTTC
TRBV30	TRBJ2-2	NA	TRBD1	CAWVTGGMDTGELFF	TGTGCCTGGGTAACAGGGGGCATGGACACCGGGGAGCTGTTTTTT
TRBV29-1	TRBJ1-1	NA	NA	CSVVGGERGTGLNTEAFF	TGCAGCGTTGTCGGAGGGGAAAGAGGGACCGGGCTTAACACTGAAGCTTTCTTT
TRBV5-1	TRBJ1-1	once	TRBD1	CASSPDRGNTEAFF	TGCGCCAGCAGCCCCGACAGGGGGAACACTGAAGCTTTCTTT
TRBV5-1	TRBJ2-7	NA	NA	CASNPSRGSSYEQYF	TGCGCCAGCAACCCTAGTCGGGGGAGCTCCTACGAGCAGTACTTC
TRBV6-5	TRBJ2-7	NA	TRBD1	CASRRDRGYEQYF	TGTGCCAGCAGGAGGGACAGGGGGTACGAGCAGTACTTC
TRBV5-1	TRBJ2-3	NA	TRBD1	CASSRDSSTDTQYF	TGCGCCAGCAGCCGGGACAGTAGCACAGATACGCAGTATTTT
TRBV9	TRBJ2-3	NA	NA	CASSRGSTDTQYF	TGTGCCAGCAGCCGGGGTAGCACAGATACGCAGTATTTT
TRBV27	TRBJ2-1	NA	NA	CASSLDPPTPVGNEQFF	TGTGCCAGCAGTTTAGACCCCCCGACTCCGGTAGGCAATGAGCAGTTCTTC
TRBV28	TRBJ2-7	NA	NA	CASSPPGGYEQYF	TGTGCCAGCAGTCCCCCAGGTGGATATGAGCAGTACTTC
TRBV29-1	TRBJ1-1	NA	NA	CSVDRGGMNTEAFF	TGCAGCGTTGATCGGGGAGGGATGAACACTGAAGCTTTCTTT
TRBV13	TRBJ2-7	NA	NA	CASSSRHSYEQYF	TGTGCCAGCAGCAGCAGACACTCCTACGAGCAGTACTTC
TRBV2	TRBJ2-3	once	TRBD2	CASRVRLAGTDTQYF	TGTGCCAGCAGAGTCCGACTAGCGGGGACAGATACGCAGTATTTT
TRBV6-1	TRBJ1-1	few	NA	CASSPRTWTDEAFF	TGTGCCAGCAGTCCCCGTACCTGGACAGACGAAGCTTTCTTT
TRBV10-3	TRBJ1-1	NA	NA	CAISETLLTGGSTEAFF	TGTGCCATCAGTGAGACCCTCCTAACGGGGGGGAGTACTGAAGCTTTCTTT
TRBV5-1	TRBJ2-1	NA	TRBD1	CASSLTGTGVDEQFF	TGCGCCAGCAGCTTAACCGGGACAGGGGTGGATGAGCAGTTCTTC
TRBV30	TRBJ1-2	NA	NA	CAWRAKGMQGYTF	TGTGCCTGGAGGGCCAAGGGGATGCAGGGCTACACCTTC
TRBV30	TRBJ1-1	NA	NA	CAWAGGPTEAFF	TGTGCCTGGGCTGGGGGCCCCACTGAAGCTTTCTTT
TRBV7-8	TRBJ1-2	once	TRBD1	CASSGWTGGSYGYTF	TGTGCCAGCAGCGGATGGACAGGGGGCAGCTATGGCTACACCTTC
TRBV4-1	TRBJ1-4	NA	NA	CASSQPQEKLFF	TGCGCCAGCAGCCAACCCCAGGAAAAACTGTTTTTT